This T cell receptor (beta chain) was profiled in a study of T cell clonality in common variable immunodeficiency. The CDR3 length is 13 residues. CDR1 is DFQATT, CDR2 SNEGSKA, per germline (reference sequence). Trimming removed 6 bases from V and 3 bases from J; junction bases left unmatched: 5. Here immunoSEQ multiplex PCR was the method, and the copy in TCRdb shows in-frame clones only, minus some. The repertoire has some 60,000 clones, none seen only once; the ten largest take over 1.5%. This clone appeared many times. The missing CDR3 end, 3 residues past where the read stops, is filled in from the germline J gene.

The sequenced sample consisted of peripheral blood mononuclear cells. The receptor comes from a person between 18 and 75 years old in good health. The chain links TRBV20-1 to TRBJ1-1; 9 bases are a match to TRBD1. CDR3 sequence reads: CSAQGATDTEAFF. The covered CDR3 bases are TGCAGTGCACAGGGGGCGACTGACACTGAA.